This T cell receptor (beta chain) emerged from a study of PD-1 blockade in classical Hodgkin lymphoma. Study results and limitations: The study found that TCR diversity rose significantly by C4D1 in CD4+ but not CD8+ cells. Prior to therapy, complete responders displayed diversity much like that of newly diagnosed patients. When set against healthy donors, newly diagnosed patients were reported to show lower baseline TCR diversity.

This clone has a handful of counts. Its antigen is currently unknown. Trimming removed 5 bases from V and 2 bases from J; junction bases left unmatched: 2. The CDR3 has 15 residues. Germline loops: CDR1 SGHTA, CDR2 FQGTGA. Sequencing used immunoSEQ multiplex PCR; TCRdb keeps in-frame clones, though not all of them. The sample lists around 13,000 clones, about four fifths occurring once. Relapses following autologous stem cell transplantation were seen in all patients, with brentuximab vedotin exposure varying. Sequenced here: peripheral blood mononuclear cells (PBMCs), sampled at baseline. The receptor's source is a human donor with classical Hodgkin lymphoma. The chain combines TRBV7-3 with TRBJ2-6; TRBD1 agrees at 8 bases. Here the CDR3 reads CASSEQGAGANVLTF. The CDR3 DNA sequence: TGTGCCAGCAGCGAACAGGGGGCTGGGGCCAACGTCCTGACTTTC. Combining the CDR3 with reference TRBV7-3 and TRBJ2-6 gives the whole variable domain GAGVSQTPSNKVTEKGKYVELRCDPISGHTALYWYRQSLGQGPEFLIYFQGTGAADDSGLPNDRFFAVRPEGSVSTLKIQRTERGDSAVYLCASSEQGAGANVLTFGAGSRLTVL.